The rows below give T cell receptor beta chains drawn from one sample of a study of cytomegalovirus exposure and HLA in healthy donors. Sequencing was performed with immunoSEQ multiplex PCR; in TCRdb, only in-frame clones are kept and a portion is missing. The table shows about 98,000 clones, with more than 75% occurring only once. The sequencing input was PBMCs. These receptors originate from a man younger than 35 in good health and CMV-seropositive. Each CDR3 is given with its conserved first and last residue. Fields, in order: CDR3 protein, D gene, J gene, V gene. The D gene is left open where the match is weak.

CDR3: CASSDIYRVWSQHF
D: NA
J: TRBJ1-5
V: TRBV19

CDR3: CASSLLLAGGPGTDTQYF
D: TRBD2
J: TRBJ2-3
V: TRBV4-2

CDR3: CASSLTGASYEQYF
D: TRBD1
J: TRBJ2-7
V: TRBV5-4

CDR3: CASSYADTEAFF
D: NA
J: TRBJ1-1
V: TRBV7-9

CDR3: CASSRQTTTFREQFF
D: NA
J: TRBJ2-1
V: TRBV9

CDR3: CASSQGTGEDTEAFF
D: TRBD1
J: TRBJ1-1
V: TRBV7-9

CDR3: CASSYRASDTQYF
D: NA
J: TRBJ2-3
V: TRBV19

CDR3: CASSYLLSPRETQYF
D: NA
J: TRBJ2-5
V: TRBV7-2

CDR3: CASSRGDSGNTIYF
D: NA
J: TRBJ1-3
V: TRBV28

CDR3: CASSGTGGSQYF
D: TRBD2
J: TRBJ2-3
V: TRBV19

CDR3: CASSARGLGGEQYF
D: NA
J: TRBJ2-7
V: TRBV5-6

CDR3: CASSLAGETQYF
D: NA
J: TRBJ2-5
V: TRBV7-9

CDR3: CAISATGNTIYF
D: NA
J: TRBJ1-3
V: TRBV10-3

CDR3: CASSLVHYEQYF
D: NA
J: TRBJ2-7
V: TRBV7-9

CDR3: CASSRGLAGGYTDTQYF
D: TRBD2
J: TRBJ2-3
V: TRBV7-2

CDR3: CASSLRRGTYEQYF
D: NA
J: TRBJ2-7
V: TRBV16

CDR3: CASSYSGDKNTEAFF
D: NA
J: TRBJ1-1
V: TRBV6-5

CDR3: CASSSGSEQFF
D: NA
J: TRBJ2-1
V: TRBV7-3

CDR3: CASSPQPPRSGGTNNEQFF
D: TRBD2
J: TRBJ2-1
V: TRBV18

CDR3: CASGFGGLAGGETQYF
D: TRBD2
J: TRBJ2-5
V: TRBV12-5

CDR3: CASSQDSGRAEKLFF
D: NA
J: TRBJ1-4
V: TRBV4-1

CDR3: CASREPSGGTDTQYF
D: TRBD2
J: TRBJ2-3
V: TRBV27

CDR3: CASSLVPRNEQFF
D: NA
J: TRBJ2-1
V: TRBV5-4

CDR3: CASVPSGANVLTF
D: NA
J: TRBJ2-6
V: TRBV19

CDR3: CASSYFVAGGYEQYF
D: TRBD2
J: TRBJ2-7
V: TRBV6-5

CDR3: CASSRQGQGANQPQHF
D: TRBD1
J: TRBJ1-5
V: TRBV5-4

CDR3: CASSLVVSAVRNYEQYF
D: NA
J: TRBJ2-7
V: TRBV7-9

CDR3: CASSYSLQGYNEQFF
D: NA
J: TRBJ2-1
V: TRBV6-5

CDR3: CASSESQIPQETQYF
D: NA
J: TRBJ2-5
V: TRBV2

CDR3: CASRDRDSYEQYF
D: TRBD1
J: TRBJ2-7
V: TRBV15

CDR3: CASSQDIRRANEKLFF
D: NA
J: TRBJ1-4
V: TRBV4-2

CDR3: CASSSGTGGFNEQFF
D: TRBD1
J: TRBJ2-1
V: TRBV19

CDR3: CASSPDSLKNTEAFF
D: NA
J: TRBJ1-1
V: TRBV7-3

CDR3: CASSNSGTGSRQPQHF
D: TRBD1
J: TRBJ1-5
V: TRBV19

CDR3: CASSVDGSSYEQYF
D: NA
J: TRBJ2-7
V: TRBV9

CDR3: CASKLDTSSYNEQFF
D: NA
J: TRBJ2-1
V: TRBV7-9

CDR3: CASSRLAGAYEQYF
D: TRBD2
J: TRBJ2-7
V: TRBV9

CDR3: CASSLLILRGASYNEQFF
D: NA
J: TRBJ2-1
V: TRBV27

CDR3: CASSAGLAGSYEQYF
D: TRBD2
J: TRBJ2-7
V: TRBV9

CDR3: CASRGDRVSYEQYF
D: TRBD1
J: TRBJ2-7
V: TRBV6-5

CDR3: CASGLVLGQGTEAFF
D: TRBD1
J: TRBJ1-1
V: TRBV12-5

CDR3: CASSYTSGPNEQFF
D: TRBD2
J: TRBJ2-1
V: TRBV6-6

CDR3: CASSPDTGHYGYTF
D: NA
J: TRBJ1-2
V: TRBV11-3

CDR3: CASSLWQANSPLHF
D: NA
J: TRBJ1-6
V: TRBV5-6

CDR3: CASSATLVTETQYF
D: NA
J: TRBJ2-5
V: TRBV25-1

CDR3: CASSPTGLGYGYTF
D: NA
J: TRBJ1-2
V: TRBV9

CDR3: CASSVEGRVNQPQHF
D: NA
J: TRBJ1-5
V: TRBV9

CDR3: CASSQRLEATGELFF
D: NA
J: TRBJ2-2
V: TRBV5-4

CDR3: CASEPDDRGSNQPQHF
D: TRBD1
J: TRBJ1-5
V: TRBV6-6

CDR3: CASSLTNQGRNYNGYTF
D: NA
J: TRBJ1-2
V: TRBV7-3

CDR3: CASSRQGVRNEQFF
D: TRBD1
J: TRBJ2-1
V: TRBV6-5